This is a list of T cell receptor beta chains from one sample in a study of blood T cells in healthy people across ages. One entry per CDR3 protein, called by TCRdb with MiXCR from the 5' RACE reads. The data show fewer than 1.5 million distinct CDR3 sequences, around 39% seen once. Material for sequencing was blood. All receptors come from a woman aged 18-29 years in good health. CDR3s include the opening cysteine and the closing phenylalanine or tryptophan. The D gene is left open where the match is weak. A clone size is listed for some rows: how often the clone was seen (once, few, many), or a class if it is expanded.

d_call: TRBD2
v_call: TRBV7-2
cdr3_length: 14
clone_size: -
j_call: TRBJ2-1
cdr3_aa: CASSPTSPADEQFF
cdr3_nt: TGTGCCAGCAGCCCGACTAGCCCCGCGGATGAGCAGTTCTTC

d_call: -
v_call: TRBV2
cdr3_length: 17
clone_size: -
j_call: TRBJ2-6
cdr3_aa: CASSRRGGVSGANVLTF
cdr3_nt: TGTGCCAGCAGCAGGCGTGGCGGGGTATCTGGGGCCAACGTCCTGACTTTC

d_call: -
v_call: TRBV25-1
cdr3_length: 14
clone_size: many
j_call: TRBJ2-1
cdr3_aa: CASSPRDSYNEQFF
cdr3_nt: TGTGCCAGCAGTCCCCGGGACTCCTACAATGAGCAGTTCTTC

d_call: -
v_call: TRBV7-2
cdr3_length: 14
clone_size: -
j_call: TRBJ2-2
cdr3_aa: CASSLAYRPGELFF
cdr3_nt: TGTGCCAGCAGCTTAGCGTATCGTCCCGGGGAGCTGTTTTTT

d_call: TRBD1
v_call: TRBV4-1
cdr3_length: 15
clone_size: -
j_call: TRBJ1-2
cdr3_aa: CASSLQDRGTYGYTF
cdr3_nt: TGCGCCAGCAGCCTACAGGACAGGGGGACCTATGGCTACACCTTC

d_call: TRBD1
v_call: TRBV4-1
cdr3_length: 14
clone_size: many
j_call: TRBJ1-2
cdr3_aa: CASSQGTGDYGYTF
cdr3_nt: TGCGCCAGCAGCCAAGGGACAGGGGATTATGGCTACACCTTC

d_call: -
v_call: TRBV2
cdr3_length: 14
clone_size: -
j_call: TRBJ1-1
cdr3_aa: CASSDTGLYGGAFF
cdr3_nt: TGTGCCAGCAGTGACACAGGCCTATACGGGGGAGCTTTCTTT

d_call: TRBD2
v_call: TRBV4-1
cdr3_length: 13
clone_size: few
j_call: TRBJ2-3
cdr3_aa: CASSQQSAGGWYF
cdr3_nt: TGCGCCAGCAGCCAACAATCAGCGGGAGGATGGTATTTT

d_call: -
v_call: TRBV6-5
cdr3_length: 17
clone_size: -
j_call: TRBJ1-6
cdr3_aa: CASSSDLRLQYSSPLHF
cdr3_nt: TGTGCCAGCAGTTCCGACCTCCGCCTTCAGTATTCCTCACCCCTCCACTTT

d_call: -
v_call: TRBV6-6
cdr3_length: 17
clone_size: few
j_call: TRBJ2-1
cdr3_aa: CASSSVGPTSSYNEQFF
cdr3_nt: TGTGCCAGCAGTTCGGTGGGACCAACGAGCTCCTACAATGAGCAGTTCTTC

d_call: TRBD1
v_call: TRBV9
cdr3_length: 12
clone_size: -
j_call: TRBJ1-2
cdr3_aa: CASSPDRVSYTF
cdr3_nt: TGTGCCAGCAGCCCAGACAGGGTGAGCTACACCTTC

d_call: TRBD2
v_call: TRBV5-1
cdr3_length: 19
clone_size: -
j_call: TRBJ2-1
cdr3_aa: CASSSQSLFSREQPNEQFF
cdr3_nt: TGCGCCAGCAGCTCCCAGAGCCTGTTCTCGCGGGAGCAACCCAATGAGCAGTTCTTC

d_call: -
v_call: TRBV7-9
cdr3_length: 15
clone_size: -
j_call: TRBJ1-4
cdr3_aa: CASSNPQGDPEKLFF
cdr3_nt: TGTGCCAGCAGTAATCCCCAGGGTGATCCAGAAAAACTGTTTTTT

d_call: -
v_call: TRBV2
cdr3_length: 13
clone_size: -
j_call: TRBJ2-7
cdr3_aa: CASRPFNRGEQYF
cdr3_nt: TGTGCCAGCAGACCCTTTAACCGAGGTGAGCAGTACTTC

d_call: -
v_call: TRBV11-2
cdr3_length: 19
clone_size: -
j_call: TRBJ1-1
cdr3_aa: CASSRRLVTGVLGTAEAFF
cdr3_nt: TGTGCCAGCAGCCGAAGGCTAGTAACAGGAGTTCTGGGTACGGCTGAAGCTTTCTTT